This TCR beta chain was retrieved from a study of CXCR3-negative and CXCR3-positive naive CD8 T cells. As concerns this clonotype: The antigen remains unidentified.

CDR3 length: 16 residues. From germline, CDR1 is SEHNR and CDR2 FQNEAQ (reference sequence). CD45RO-CCR7+CD27+CD95- characterized naive CD8+ T cells. Study observations and caveats: CXCR3-negative naive cells had less hydrophobic TRB CDR3s than did CXCR3-positive naive cells. The study found comparably high diversity in both naive subsets and much lower diversity in memory CD8+ cells.

It was by 5' RACE with UMI labels that the TRB cDNA libraries were prepared. Using the 5' RACE reads, TCRdb records one entry per CDR3 protein without DNA. The sample includes about 130,000 distinct CDR3 sequences. The sequence was collected from a human donor in good health. Some clones in this sample may be carry-over from other donors' samples. The sequenced sample was naive CXCR3+ CD8+ T cells from blood. Subset given: CD45RO-CCR7+CD27+CD95- naive CD8+ T cells expressing CXCR3 (TNR3+). The J gene is TRBJ2-7, the V gene TRBV7-9; TCRdb selects TRBD1, and the lack of DNA leaves this call unchecked. CDR3 sequence reads: CASSLGTGLKPYEQYF.